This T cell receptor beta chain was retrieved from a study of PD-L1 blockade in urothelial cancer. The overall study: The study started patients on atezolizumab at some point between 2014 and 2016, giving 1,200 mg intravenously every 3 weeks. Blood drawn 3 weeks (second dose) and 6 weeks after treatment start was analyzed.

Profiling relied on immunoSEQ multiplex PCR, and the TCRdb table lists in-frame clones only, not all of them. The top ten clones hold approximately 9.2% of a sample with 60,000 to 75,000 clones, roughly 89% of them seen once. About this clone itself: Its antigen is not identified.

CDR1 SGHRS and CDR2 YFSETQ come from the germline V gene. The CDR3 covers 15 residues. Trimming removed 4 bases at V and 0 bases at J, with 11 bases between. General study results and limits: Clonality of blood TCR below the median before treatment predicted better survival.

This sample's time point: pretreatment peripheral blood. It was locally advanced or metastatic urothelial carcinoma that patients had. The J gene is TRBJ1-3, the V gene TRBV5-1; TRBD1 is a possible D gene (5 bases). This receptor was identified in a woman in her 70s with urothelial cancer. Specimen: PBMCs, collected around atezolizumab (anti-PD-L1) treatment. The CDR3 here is CASSRDSSSGNTIYF. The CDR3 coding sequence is TGCGCCAGCAGCAGGGACTCTTCCTCTGGAAACACCATATATTTT.